Following are 27 T cell receptor beta chains from one sample sequenced in a study of cytomegalovirus exposure and HLA in healthy donors. This PCR relied on a set of 60 Vbeta primers and 13 Jbeta primers. Profiling relied on immunoSEQ multiplex PCR, and the TCRdb table lists in-frame clones only, not all of them. The repertoire consists of about 140,000 clones, with approximately 84% occurring once and the leading ten covering approximately 1.5%. The material sequenced was PBMCs. The receptors were sampled from a man aged 30 to 39 in good health and CMV-seropositive.

This clone has a handful of counts. The chain combines TRBV2 with TRBJ1-1, with D maybe TRBD1 (6 bases). This CDR3 has 14 amino acids. Germline assignment: CDR1 SNHLY and CDR2 FYNNEI. Trimming took off 6 bases at V and 4 bases at J, with 15 bases between the two ends. The CDR3 nucleotides read TGTGCCAGCAGCAAAGGGGGGGAAGGCACTGAAGCTTTCTTT. It yields the protein CASSKGGEGTEAFF.

The V call is TRBV6-1, the J call TRBJ1-2, with no clear D. Trimming shortened V by 3 bases and J by 2 bases, and 10 bases separated the two germline ends. Looked up from germline, CDR1 is MNHNS and CDR2 is SASEGT. The CDR3 contains 14 residues. DNA for the CDR3: TGTGCCAGCAGTGAGGCCAGGTTCAACTATGGCTACACCTTC. It encodes CASSEARFNYGYTF.

This chain's CDR3 is CASSKPTDRGRRQPQHF. The CDR3 DNA reads as TGTGCCAGCAGCAAACCTACCGACAGGGGGCGCCGTCAGCCCCAGCATTTT. The chain recombines TRBV21-1 with TRBJ1-5; the table names TRBD1, a call not compared with the DNA. TRBV21-1 is described as a pseudogene. The CDR3 runs 17 residues.

The chain couples TRBV2 to TRBJ2-3; a possible D gene is TRBD2 (5 bases). Trimming took off 2 bases at V and 5 bases at J, with 8 bases between the two ends. Per the germline V gene, CDR1 is SNHLY and CDR2 is FYNNEI. The CDR3 is made up of 13 amino acids. The CDR3 bases are TGTGCCAGCAGTGAACGTCGGGGAGATACGCAGTATTTT. Residues: CASSERRGDTQYF.

The chain employs TRBV5-1 and TRBJ2-3; possible D gene TRBD2, 6 bases. V lost 4 bases to trimming and J lost 2 bases, with 20 bases between them. CDR3 length: 17 amino acids. Germline lookup yields CDR1 SGHRS and CDR2 YFSETQ. This CDR3 is CASSPGGTLGLTDTQYF. As DNA, the CDR3 is TGCGCCAGCAGCCCGGGCGGGACCCTGGGACTCACAGATACGCAGTATTTT.

In its sample, this clone was seen a few times. This chain uses TRBV4-1 with TRBJ1-6, with 9 bases that match TRBD1. Germline CDR1 reads MGHRA; CDR2 reads YSYEKL. The V and J ends lost 3 bases and 7 bases, in that order; junction bases with no gene match: 10. This CDR3 has 17 residues. CDR3 region: CASSHQIQGARNSPLHF. The CDR3 region has the DNA TGCGCCAGCAGCCACCAAATACAGGGGGCGCGGAATTCACCCCTCCACTTT.

This chain connects TRBV9 to TRBJ1-5; the D gene is possibly TRBD1 (5 bases). The length of the CDR3 is 15 residues. Germline V gives CDR1 SGDLS, CDR2 YYNGEE. Trimming shortened V by 0 bases and J by 6 bases, and 13 bases separated the two germline ends. The CDR3 DNA is TGTGCCAGCAGCGTAGATGACAGCTTGAGTCAGCCCCAGCATTTT. It is translated as CASSVDDSLSQPQHF.

This rearrangement joins TRBV11-1 to TRBJ2-7, with a possible D match to TRBD1 (6 bases). Trimming shortened V by 4 bases and J by 3 bases, and 13 bases separated the two germline ends. Germline V CDR1 and CDR2: SGHAT, FQDESV (reference sequence). The CDR3 sequence is 14 residues long. CDR3 amino acids: CASSSTGLLYEQYF. The CDR3 DNA follows: TGTGCCAGCAGCTCGACAGGACTCCTCTACGAGCAGTACTTC.

This sequence joins TRBV7-2 and TRBJ2-1; 11 bases match TRBD1. The CDR3 has 15 residues. V gave up 3 bases and J gave up 7 bases; unmatched junction bases: 5. The V gene's germline CDR1 is SGHTA and CDR2 FQGNSA. CDR3 DNA: TGTGCCAGCAGCTTTTTCGGGACAGGGGGGAATGAGCAGTTCTTC. As protein: CASSFFGTGGNEQFF.

This clone is a singleton in its sample. This chain joins TRBV6-1 and TRBJ2-2; perhaps TRBD1 as D (6 bases). V dropped 6 bases and J dropped 7 bases, with 12 bases sitting between them. The CDR3 covers 13 residues. Per the germline V gene, CDR1 is MNHNS and CDR2 is SASEGT. CDR3 in amino acids: CASRRTVSGELFF. CDR3 nucleotide sequence: TGTGCCAGCAGGAGGACAGTCAGCGGGGAGCTGTTTTTT.

The rearrangement joins TRBV11-2 to TRBJ1-2; TRBD1 agrees at 7 bases. Trimming removed 5 bases from V and 4 bases from J; junction bases left unmatched: 13. The CDR3 consists of 16 residues. The V gene's germline CDR1 is SGHAT and CDR2 FQNNGV. For the CDR3, the DNA is TGTGCCAGCAGCCCCCTGACAGGGCCCGGGGCCTATGGCTACACCTTC. This codes for CASSPLTGPGAYGYTF.

This clone was picked up a small number of times. The V call is TRBV19, the J call TRBJ2-3; D perhaps matches TRBD2 (6 bases). The CDR3 contains 15 residues. Per germline, CDR1 LNHDA and CDR2 SQIVND (reference sequence). The V gene lost 5 bases and the J gene lost 0 bases, with 12 bases spanning the gap. The CDR3 reads CASSPGTVSTDTQYF. The CDR3 nucleotides are TGTGCCAGTAGTCCCGGGACTGTTAGCACAGATACGCAGTATTTT.

The chain has TRBV2 and TRBJ2-7, with 12 bases lining up with TRBD1. Trimming at V came to 7 bases and at J to 5 bases, leaving 6 bases not matched to a gene. This CDR3 contains 14 residues. The germline gives CDR1 SNHLY, CDR2 FYNNEI. The CDR3 loop is CASTPGTGGDEQYF. CDR3 bases: TGTGCCAGCACCCCGGGGACAGGGGGCGACGAGCAGTACTTC. Drawing the rest from reference TRBV2 and TRBJ2-7, the complete variable domain is EPEVTQTPSHQVTQMGQEVILRCVPISNHLYFYWYRQILGQKVEFLVSFYNNEISEKSEIFDDQFSVERPDGSNFTLKIRSTKLEDSAMYFCASTPGTGGDEQYFGPGTRLTVT.

Only a few counts were recorded for this clone. The chain uses TRBV6-6 and TRBJ1-6; D not certain. There are 13 residues in the CDR3. From germline, CDR1 is MNHNY and CDR2 SVGAGI (reference sequence). V lost 6 bases and J 7 bases, leaving 10 bases between the germline ends. The CDR3 sequence is CASSNSENSPLHF. Here the CDR3 DNA reads TGTGCCAGCAGCAATTCAGAAAATTCACCCCTCCACTTT.

This chain links TRBV7-9 with TRBJ2-1, with D possibly matching TRBD1 (5 bases). Trimming pared 1 base from V and 3 bases from J, leaving 10 bases between. Germline CDR1 is SEHNR and CDR2 is FQNEAQ (reference sequence). The length of the CDR3 is 15 residues. CDR3 DNA: TGTGCCAGCAGCTTAGGGCAGGGTGACTACAATGAGCAGTTCTTC. It codes for CASSLGQGDYNEQFF.

This chain connects TRBV27 to TRBJ1-3, with unresolved D. The CDR3 runs 15 residues. Germline CDR1 MNHEY, CDR2 SMNVEV (reference sequence). The V and J ends lost 8 bases and 0 bases respectively, with 14 bases between them. CDR3: CASSVGGYSGNTIYF. CDR3 sequence (DNA): TGTGCCAGCTCAGTGGGAGGGTACTCTGGAAACACCATATATTTT.

This clone was detected once. The chain has TRBV14 and TRBJ2-1; a weak D match, TRBD2 (6 bases). The germline V gene encodes CDR1 SGHDN and CDR2 FVKESK. This CDR3 has 16 residues. V was trimmed by 4 bases and J by 8 bases, leaving 21 bases between them. The CDR3 loop reads CASSPLAGYPLDEQFF. CDR3 DNA: TGTGCCAGCAGCCCCCTCGCGGGGTACCCCCTTGATGAGCAGTTCTTC.

The rearrangement uses TRBV5-4 and TRBJ2-1; 8 bases are shared with TRBD1. The CDR3 has 15 amino acids. Trimming took 0 bases from V and 4 from J; bases not matched to a gene: 3. In germline, CDR1 is SGHNT, CDR2 YYREEE (reference sequence). CDR3 in amino acids: CASSLATGVYNEQFF. DNA for the CDR3: TGTGCCAGCAGCTTGGCGACAGGGGTATACAATGAGCAGTTCTTC.

Ten or more counts support this clone. V is TRBV6-5 and J is TRBJ1-1, with TRBD1 as a possible D gene (5 bases). Trimming removed 4 bases from V and 5 bases from J, with 11 bases in between. CDR3 length: 13 residues. The germline V gene has CDR1 MNHEY and CDR2 SVGAGI. The CDR3 loop reads CASSLERGTEAFF. CDR3 DNA: TGTGCCAGCAGTTTAGAACGGGGGACTGAAGCTTTCTTT.

This chain links TRBV6-4 with TRBJ2-3, with D possibly matching TRBD2 (6 bases). Trimming cost V 6 bases and J 0 bases, with 10 bases left between them. Germline V gene lookup returns CDR1 MRHNA and CDR2 SNTAGT. The CDR3 extends over 14 amino acids. The CDR3 loop reads CASSPGTSTDTQYF. The CDR3 region has the DNA TGTGCCAGCAGCCCCGGGACTAGCACAGATACGCAGTATTTT.

This clone has just a few counts. In DNA, the CDR3 is TGTGCCATCAGTGAGCGGGGCTATAATTCACCCCTCCACTTT. The encoded protein is CAISERGYNSPLHF. The rearrangement joins TRBV10-3 to TRBJ1-6, with no clear D. V lost 2 bases and J 3 bases, leaving 5 bases between the germline ends. The germline gives CDR1 ENHRY, CDR2 SYGVKD. The CDR3 extends over 14 amino acids.

The chain combines TRBV9 with TRBJ1-6; perhaps TRBD1 as D (6 bases). The CDR3 is made up of 15 amino acids. Germline CDR1 and CDR2: SGDLS and YYNGEE. With 4 bases removed from V and 12 bases from J, the gap between germline ends came to 20 bases. This CDR3 reads CASSPPGQTSGPLHF. DNA for the CDR3: TGTGCCAGCAGCCCCCCCGGACAGACCTCCGGACCCCTCCACTTT.

This clone was seen a single time. The chain combines TRBV28 with TRBJ1-3; TRBD1 agrees at 11 bases. Germline V gene sequence: CDR1 MDHEN, CDR2 SYDVKM. This CDR3 is built from 19 residues. V dropped 6 bases and J dropped 3; count of bases not matched to a gene: 16. The CDR3 region has the DNA TGTGCCAGCAGCCCGGGACAGGGGGTGTCCGGAGATAGTGGAAACACCATATATTTT. Amino acid sequence: CASSPGQGVSGDSGNTIYF.

V is TRBV5-1 and J is TRBJ1-4, with D possibly matching TRBD1 (5 bases). The CDR3 has 15 amino acids. V was pared by 6 bases and J by 7 bases, with 19 bases between. Germline V CDR1 and CDR2: SGHRS, YFSETQ. The CDR3 spells CASTQVGGGGEKLFF. The CDR3 nucleotides are TGCGCCAGCACTCAAGTTGGGGGAGGTGGTGAAAAACTGTTTTTT.

The CDR3 region is CASSRESTVNYGYTF. CDR3 DNA: TGTGCCAGCAGTCGAGAATCGACAGTTAACTATGGCTACACCTTC. V is TRBV6-5 and J is TRBJ1-2, with D possibly TRBD1 on 5 matching bases. V was shortened by 5 bases and J by 1 base, with 14 bases between the two germline ends. The CDR3 runs to 15 residues. CDR1 and CDR2 (germline): MNHEY, SVGAGI.

This sequence joins TRBV10-3 and TRBJ2-5, with 14 bases fitting TRBD2. With 6 bases clipped from V and 4 bases from J, the junction kept 7 bases outside the gene matches. Germline V CDR1 and CDR2: ENHRY, SYGVKD. The length of the CDR3 is 16 residues. For the CDR3, the DNA is TGTGCCATCAGCCCGACTAGCGGGAGGGAGGGAGAGACCCAGTACTTC. Translated: CAISPTSGREGETQYF.

This clone showed up just once. V and J are TRBV28 and TRBJ2-5, with 9 bases fitting TRBD2. Germline V gene sequence: CDR1 MDHEN, CDR2 SYDVKM. Germline trimming cut 2 bases from V and 5 bases from J; bases unmatched to any gene: 6. This CDR3 contains 15 residues. The CDR3 is CASSLRRGGIETQYF. CDR3 DNA: TGTGCCAGCAGTTTACGGCGGGGGGGAATCGAGACCCAGTACTTC.